This T cell receptor beta chain was identified during a study of blood T cell repertoires in COVID-19. TCRdb's copy holds only in-frame clones and misses some; the assay was immunoSEQ multiplex PCR. Among a few hundred thousand clones listed, approximately 81% were seen once. This CDR3 region has 11 residues. Germline lookup yields CDR1 MRHNA and CDR2 SNTAGT. V was clipped by 6 bases and J by 6 bases; unmatched bases: 1. The sequenced material came from peripheral blood. The clonotype originates from a woman aged 18-29 years with acute or convalescent COVID-19. The chain carries TRBV6-4 and TRBJ1-2; 7 bases match TRBD1. The CDR3 spells CASSTGDGYTF. DNA of the CDR3: TGTGCCAGCAGCACAGGGGATGGCTACACCTTC.